Below, one T cell receptor beta chain is given with its context. This entry is derived from a study of CD8 T cells in Susac syndrome. An input of roughly 0.5 to 1 ug of RNA was subjected to reverse transcription using random hexamers. TCR beta CDR3 was amplified by immunoSEQ covering 54 Vbeta and 13 Jbeta. In TCRdb, the immunoSEQ multiplex PCR reads were re-called with MiXCR into one record per CDR3 protein. Here the sample spans roughly 140,000 distinct CDR3 sequences, approximately 94% being singletons. Germline CDR1 KGHDR, CDR2 SFDVKD. The germline V and J ends were trimmed by 4 bases and 2 bases, with 11 bases remaining between them. The CDR3 totals 15 residues.

The receptor's source is a human donor with Susac syndrome. Material: CD4+ T cells from PBMCs. This rearrangement joins TRBV24-1 to TRBJ2-1; the D gene is possibly TRBD1 (6 bases). CDR3 DNA sequence: TGTGCCACCAGTGAGCCGGACAGAACCTACAATGAGCAGTTCTTC. This gives the protein CATSEPDRTYNEQFF.